Shown below are 3 T cell receptor beta chains from a single sample sequenced in a study of spatial heterogeneity in lung cancer. TCRdb reprocessed the 5' RACE reads via MiXCR and lists one record per CDR3 protein. The sample holds 25,000 or so distinct CDR3 sequences; around 13% are singletons and the top ten take around 23%. Time point noted: sample taken at primary tumor resection. Whole RNA came from tumor, nontumor lung or frozen PBMC and was sequenced without being sorted. Sequencing used PBMCs, obtained at surgery. Receptors originate from a female donor with early-stage non-small cell lung cancer.

This clonotype was found many times. The CDR3 bases are TGTGCCAGCTCCCCGGACAGCGAATACGGGCAGTATTTT. It translates to CASSPDSEYGQYF. The chain combines TRBV18 with TRBJ2-3, with a possible D match to TRBD1 (6 bases). Looked up from germline, CDR1 is KGHSH and CDR2 is LQKENI. The CDR3 is made up of 13 amino acids. V shed 6 bases and J shed 11 bases, with 18 bases lying between them.

This clonotype was counted many times. The gene calls are TRBV27 and TRBJ2-5; D unresolved. V was pared by 3 bases and J by 1 base, with 9 bases between. The CDR3 is 14 amino acids. Germline loops: CDR1 MNHEY, CDR2 SMNVEV (reference sequence). CDR3 loop: CASSLVSPQETQYF. The CDR3 coding sequence is TGTGCCAGCAGTTTGGTGTCCCCCCAAGAGACCCAGTACTTC.

This clonotype has at least ten counts. The chain has TRBV2 and TRBJ2-1; possibly TRBD1 for D (6 bases). V lost 6 bases and J lost 8, with 14 bases in between. Germline CDR1 and CDR2: SNHLY and FYNNEI. The CDR3 is 13 amino acids. The chain's CDR3 is CASRDSHVDEQFF. The CDR3 DNA is TGTGCCAGCAGGGACAGCCACGTCGATGAGCAGTTCTTC.